Listed below are T cell receptor beta chains from one sample, sequenced in a study of Ad26.COV2.S vaccination and SARS-CoV-2 variants. Clones were read by immunoSEQ multiplex PCR, and TCRdb kept only the in-frame ones, dropping some. Here the sample spans fewer than 500,000 clones, 90% being singletons. Sequenced here: peripheral blood, sampled in a trial of Ad26.COV2.S vaccine versus placebo. The source of these receptors is a person between 18 and 65 years old who received the Ad26.COV2.S COVID-19 vaccine or a placebo. Both conserved end residues are part of each CDR3. A D gene is named only where the DNA matches it firmly. Clone size is given for some rows only: seen once, a few or many times, or a class if the clone is expanded.

v_gene	j_gene	abundance	d_gene	CDR3nt	CDR3aa
TRBV6-5	TRBJ1-4	NA	NA	TGTGCCAGCAGTTCGGCAGGGGTCACTAATGAAAAACTGTTTTTT	CASSSAGVTNEKLFF
TRBV11-3	TRBJ2-3	NA	TRBD2	TGTGCCAGCAGCTACCGGACTAGCGGGATATATCTGTACACAGATACGCAGTATTTT	CASSYRTSGIYLYTDTQYF
TRBV19	TRBJ1-5	NA	NA	TGTGCCAGTAGTATAGGCGGATCGAGCAATCAGCCCCAGCATTTT	CASSIGGSSNQPQHF
TRBV29-1	TRBJ1-1	NA	NA	TGCAGCGTCCCCGATTGGGGGGCGGGCACTGAAGCTTTCTTT	CSVPDWGAGTEAFF
TRBV29-1	TRBJ2-7	NA	NA	TGCAGCGTTAAAGGGGTCTACGAGCAGTACTTC	CSVKGVYEQYF
TRBV7-9	TRBJ2-1	NA	NA	TGTGCCAGCAGAACTAGCAGAAGCTCCTACAATGAGCAGTTCTTC	CASRTSRSSYNEQFF
TRBV5-1	TRBJ2-2	NA	NA	TGCGCCAGCAGCTTGGAGGGACGCACCGGGGAGCTGTTTTTT	CASSLEGRTGELFF
TRBV30	TRBJ2-7	NA	NA	TGTGCCTGGAGTGTATTGGGGATGGGCGAGCAGTACTTC	CAWSVLGMGEQYF
TRBV30	TRBJ1-2	NA	NA	TGTGCCTGGAGGAGCAGGGCGTATGGCTACACCTTC	CAWRSRAYGYTF
TRBV2	TRBJ2-2	NA	NA	TGTGCCAGCCTTGAGGGGTCCGGGGAGCTGTTTTTT	CASLEGSGELFF
TRBV3-1/TRBV3-2	TRBJ2-7	NA	TRBD2	TGTGCCAGCAGCCAAGGTTCAAGTAGCGGGAGAACTGTCGAGCAGTACTTC	CASSQGSSSGRTVEQYF
TRBV5-6	TRBJ2-6	NA	NA	TGTGCCAGCAGCTTTGAAGGGGGCTCTGGGGCCAACGTCCTGACTTTC	CASSFEGGSGANVLTF
TRBV29-1	TRBJ1-2	once	TRBD1	TGCAGCGTTGGCAGGGGGCGAAACTATGGCTACACCTTC	CSVGRGRNYGYTF
TRBV6-5	TRBJ2-1	NA	NA	TGTGCCAGCAGTTCCCAATCTAGCCCTCCCAATGAGCAGTTCTTC	CASSSQSSPPNEQFF
TRBV20-1	TRBJ1-5	NA	NA	TGCAGTGCTAGTCCTAGAATTGGCAATCAGCCCCAGCATTTT	CSASPRIGNQPQHF
TRBV4-1	TRBJ2-7	NA	TRBD1	TGCGCCAGCAGCCCGACAGGGACCTTCTACGAGCAGTACTTC	CASSPTGTFYEQYF
TRBV19	TRBJ2-2	NA	NA	TGTGCCAGCTCCACAACAGGGATTTCCGGGGAGCTGTTTTTT	CASSTTGISGELFF
TRBV19	TRBJ1-5	NA	NA	TGTGCCAGTAGTATATATCCAACGACAGGAAATCAGCCCCAGCATTTT	CASSIYPTTGNQPQHF
TRBV11-2	TRBJ1-2	NA	NA	TGTGCCAGCAGCTTAGTGGATTACTATGGCTACACCTTC	CASSLVDYYGYTF